The rows below give T cell receptor beta chains drawn from one sample of a study of glioma-infiltrating T cells after dendritic cell vaccination. Using immunoSEQ multiplex PCR, the repertoire was profiled, and TCRdb retains in-frame clones only, with some absent. The sample includes about 50,000 clones, over 75% seen only once; the top ten take less than 6.5%. Sequencing was performed on blood, taken after dendritic cell vaccination. These receptors originate from a human donor with glioblastoma. Each CDR3 is given with its conserved first and last residue.

v_gene	j_gene	CDR3aa
TRBV5-4	TRBJ2-2	CASSTGTGPGELFF
TRBV7-8	-	CASSDLSYEQYF
TRBV7-6	TRBJ2-1	CASSHVQNEQFF
TRBV7-8	TRBJ1-5	CASSLALWGTNQPQHF
TRBV5-6	TRBJ1-2	CASSTTRYGYTF
TRBV6-5	-	CASSYSGRRGEQYF
TRBV7-2	TRBJ2-2	CASSLGLGTLGELFF
TRBV7-2	TRBJ2-1	CASSPWTRTGGYNEQFF
TRBV4-1	TRBJ1-2	CASSQGILFSNYGYTF
TRBV30	TRBJ1-1	CAWSRGPGGAFF
TRBV5-1	TRBJ2-5	CASSRTGSPQETQYF
TRBV9	TRBJ2-3	CASSVTPQEADTQYF
TRBV28	TRBJ2-1	CASGHEQFF
TRBV6-1	TRBJ2-7	CASTGFSYEQYF
TRBV5-1	TRBJ1-1	CASSRTYTDTNTEAFF
TRBV7-9	TRBJ2-5	CASSSAGAETQYF
TRBV4-2	TRBJ2-7	CASSQEARGRNEQYF
TRBV7-3	TRBJ2-2	CASSSGGTGELFF
TRBV9	TRBJ2-3	CASSVEASGTDTQYF
TRBV25-1	TRBJ1-1	CASSGQANTEAFF
TRBV28	TRBJ2-3	CAIPGTSGGTQYF
TRBV6-5	TRBJ1-2	CASSGRGGNYGYTF
TRBV2	TRBJ1-2	CASNARLDGYTF
TRBV9	TRBJ1-2	CASSVEGRQVYGYTF
TRBV28	TRBJ2-7	CASSLGGLYEQYF
TRBV10-3	TRBJ1-1	CAIRGGRTEAFF
TRBV4-2	TRBJ2-7	CASSQQTSGNNEQYF
TRBV18	TRBJ1-2	CASSPFSGQEGSWHF
TRBV4-3	TRBJ2-7	CASSHYRGRTYEQYF
TRBV6-1	TRBJ1-1	CASTIDRGATEAFF
TRBV5-6	TRBJ2-3	CASSPDRGGDTQYF
TRBV5-6	TRBJ2-1	CASSLVQIGVIDEQFF
TRBV10-1	TRBJ2-7	CARRQHSYEQYF
TRBV4-3	-	CASSQAVGGYEQYF
TRBV5-4	TRBJ2-1	CASSLHPTSGSINEQFF
TRBV9	TRBJ2-1	CASSVAYNEQFF
TRBV4-1	TRBJ1-1	CASSQDRGRTEAFF
TRBV4-2	TRBJ1-5	CASSQDGNQPQHF
TRBV28	TRBJ1-2	CASSLGPRSNYGYTF
TRBV4-2	TRBJ2-7	CASSQDRYEQYF
TRBV5-1	TRBJ2-2	CASSSTGNTGELFF
TRBV11-3	TRBJ2-3	CASSRSGTGRSDTQYF
TRBV7-2	TRBJ1-4	CASSVERGQGKLFF
TRBV10-3	TRBJ1-2	CAISGDRGGYGYTF
TRBV18	TRBJ1-2	CASSPRTENYGYTF
TRBV2	TRBJ1-5	CASSEPLWGQDNQPQHF
TRBV11-2	TRBJ2-7	CASSSTYEQYF
TRBV11-3	TRBJ2-1	CASSLGLREGEQFF
TRBV11-3	TRBJ2-7	CASSQYSGRNYEQYF
TRBV19	TRBJ2-7	CASSISPRRYEQYF
TRBV6-1	TRBJ2-7	CASGGGAVSYEQYF
TRBV10-3	TRBJ2-3	CAISFSGTGGRDTQYF
TRBV23-1	TRBJ2-2	CAKNPGVWEGRRELFF
TRBV28	TRBJ1-2	CASSVRGLRGDYGYTF